This T cell receptor (beta chain) originates from a study of T cells after yellow fever vaccination. As for the study in general: Each low-cell-number fraction was prepared by means of SMART-Seq v4 Ultra Low Input. Overall study findings and caveats: Most clones from primary vaccination were detected again post-booster (roughly 96% CD4, 70% to 90% CD8). A secondary response was less intense yet reached its peak sooner, at day 5 versus 15. Sorted repertoires could include abundant contaminating clonotypes from bulk cells.

This clonotype was seen only a few times. Its cognate antigen is unknown. Via MiXCR, TCRdb re-called the 5' RACE reads, giving one row per CDR3 protein. The table lists hundreds of thousands of distinct CDR3 sequences, less than 4.5% of them singletons. The CDR3 loop spans 13 amino acids. V was trimmed by 1 base and J by 7 bases, leaving 12 bases between them. CDR1 SGHDT and CDR2 YYEEEE come from the germline V gene. The sample here was PBMCs, taken on the day of the yellow fever booster vaccination. The chain recombines TRBV5-6 with TRBJ2-7; D is unclear. The clonotype originates from a man aged 18 to 30 who received the YFV17D yellow fever vaccine. CDR3 nucleotides: TGTGCCAGCAGCTTGTATGATCTTAAGGAGCAGTACTTC. This gives the protein CASSLYDLKEQYF. Combining the CDR3 with reference TRBV5-6 and TRBJ2-7 gives the whole variable domain DAGVTQSPTHLIKTRGQQVTLRCSPKSGHDTVSWYQQALGQGPQFIFQYYEEEERQRGNFPDRFSGHQFPNYSSELNVNALLLGDSALYLCASSLYDLKEQYFGPGTRLTVT.